This T cell receptor beta chain comes out of a study of T cell repertoires in cytomegalovirus infection. Study information: Newly reported HLA-C-restricted and thoroughly characterized HLA-B-restricted CMV epitopes were employed.

This clonotype was observed a handful of times. Antigen: not known. Study results and caveats: HLA-C-restricted, CMV-specific TCR beta clonotypes were dominant ex vivo.

Trimming took off 5 bases at V and 4 bases at J, with 15 bases between the two ends. CDR3 size: 15 residues. Germline V lookup: CDR1 SGHTA, CDR2 FQGNSA. TCRdb itself ran the reads through MiXCR, one entry per CDR3 protein. The sample lists just over 450,000 distinct CDR3 sequences; roughly 43% were seen once. The genes are TRBV7-2 and TRBJ1-3; D perhaps matches TRBD1 (6 bases). This receptor was identified in a human donor in good health (CMV status not recorded). Some clones in this sample may be carry-over from other donors' samples. The source was cultured PBMCs, collected from culture after CMV antigen stimulation. In nucleotides, the CDR3 is TGTGCCAGCAGCCCCATAGTGGGGGCCGGAAACACCATATATTTT. The encoded protein is CASSPIVGAGNTIYF.